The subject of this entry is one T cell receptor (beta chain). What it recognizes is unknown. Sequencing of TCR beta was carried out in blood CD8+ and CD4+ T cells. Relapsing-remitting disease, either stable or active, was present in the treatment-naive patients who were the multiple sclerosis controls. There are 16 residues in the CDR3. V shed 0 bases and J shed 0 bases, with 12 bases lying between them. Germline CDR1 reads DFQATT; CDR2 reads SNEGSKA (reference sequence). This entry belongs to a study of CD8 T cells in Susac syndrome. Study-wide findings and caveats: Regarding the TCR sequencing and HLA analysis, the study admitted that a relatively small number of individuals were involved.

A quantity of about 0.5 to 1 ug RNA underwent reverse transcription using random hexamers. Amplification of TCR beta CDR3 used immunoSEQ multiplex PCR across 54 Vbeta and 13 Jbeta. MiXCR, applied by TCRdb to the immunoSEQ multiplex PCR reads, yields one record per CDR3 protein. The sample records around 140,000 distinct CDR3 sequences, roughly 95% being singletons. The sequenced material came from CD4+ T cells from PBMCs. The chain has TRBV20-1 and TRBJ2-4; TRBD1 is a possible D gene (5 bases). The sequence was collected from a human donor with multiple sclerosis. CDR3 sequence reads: CSARDQQAVAKNIQYF. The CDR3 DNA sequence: TGCAGTGCTAGAGATCAACAGGCCGTAGCCAAAAACATTCAGTACTTC.